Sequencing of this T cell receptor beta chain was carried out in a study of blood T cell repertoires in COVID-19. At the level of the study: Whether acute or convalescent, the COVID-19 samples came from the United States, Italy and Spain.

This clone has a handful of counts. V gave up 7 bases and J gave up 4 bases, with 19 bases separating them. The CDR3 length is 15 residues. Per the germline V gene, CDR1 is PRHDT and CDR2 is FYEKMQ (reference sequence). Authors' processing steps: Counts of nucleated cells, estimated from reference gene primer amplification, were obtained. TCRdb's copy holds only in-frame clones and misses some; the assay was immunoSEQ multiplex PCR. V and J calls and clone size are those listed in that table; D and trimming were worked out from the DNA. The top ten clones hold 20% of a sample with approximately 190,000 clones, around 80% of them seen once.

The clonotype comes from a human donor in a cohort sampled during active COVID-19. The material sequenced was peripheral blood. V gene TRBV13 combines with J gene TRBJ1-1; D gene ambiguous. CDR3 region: CASTAVLRVGTEAFF. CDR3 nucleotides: TGTGCCAGCACCGCCGTGTTGAGGGTTGGCACTGAAGCTTTCTTT.